This TCR beta chain is drawn from a study of blood T cell repertoires in COVID-19. Study-level background: The cDNA or gDNA used as material had been derived from T cells, B-cell-depleted T cells, or PBMCs.

Looked up from germline, CDR1 is MRHNA and CDR2 is SNTAGT. The CDR3 totals 14 residues. V shed 5 bases and J shed 2 bases, with 9 bases lying between them. Authors' data handling: Cell counts per sample came from amplifying reference gene primers. Data came from immunoSEQ multiplex PCR; TCRdb stores just in-frame clones and leaves some out. Clonal size and the V and J genes are those of that table, whereas D and trimming came from the DNA. The sample has 110,000 to 150,000 clones; 80% are singletons. Sequenced: peripheral blood. The sequence was obtained from a woman aged 50 to 65 with acute or convalescent COVID-19. This chain joins TRBV6-4 and TRBJ2-2, with D unresolved. The CDR3, as DNA: TGTGCCAGCAGTCAACAGTTAAACACCGGGGAGCTGTTTTTT. This codes for CASSQQLNTGELFF.